This T cell receptor (beta chain) was observed in a study of metastatic and nonmetastatic thyroid tumors. Study information: From malignant and benign thyroid patients, repertoires in blood and in tumor or nodule tissue were compared.

From germline, CDR1 is SGDLS and CDR2 YYNGEE. The CDR3 covers 18 residues. V lost 0 bases and J lost 4; bases outside the gene matches: 5. Using MiXCR, TCRdb reanalyzed the PCR reads. The sample yields about 53,000 clones, 20% to 25% seen once. None of the patients had undergone any treatment ahead of thyroid surgery. This clone was seen ten or more times. No antigen is known for it. Study-level results: Relative to benign nodules, malignant thyroid tumors were reportedly characterized by significantly elevated TCR beta diversity in blood and tumor.

Sequenced: blood. The gene calls are TRBV9 and TRBJ2-1; 15 bases map to TRBD2. The source is a female donor with papillary thyroid cancer or a benign thyroid nodule (not recorded which). Some clones in this sample may be carry-over from other donors' samples. The CDR3 DNA follows: TGTGCCAGCAGCGTAGGGACTAGCGGGAGGGCCCGATACAATGAGCAGTTCTTC. Translation gives CASSVGTSGRARYNEQFF.